The rows below give T cell receptor beta chains drawn from one sample of a study of blood T cell repertoires in COVID-19. The data were produced by immunoSEQ multiplex PCR, yet TCRdb's version contains in-frame clones alone and is incomplete. The sample gives 410,000 or so clones, roughly 89% of which show up once; over 1.1% is in the top ten. The source material was peripheral blood. The receptors stem from a woman in her thirties with active or convalescent COVID-19. Both conserved end residues are trimmed from each CDR3.

J	V	CDR3
TRBJ1-3	TRBV18	ASSPPGAIGNTIY
TRBJ2-3	TRBV6-5	ASQTSGGVDTQY
TRBJ2-7	TRBV19	ASSNAGTGGYEQY
TRBJ2-1	TRBV7-2	ASSSPLFDEQF
TRBJ2-1	TRBV5-6	ASSLEANRMGRSRV
TRBJ2-7	TRBV18	ASSPRDMGEQY
TRBJ2-7	TRBV28	ASSFGNRGGYEQY
TRBJ2-5	TRBV2	ASSEEKRETQY
TRBJ1-2	TRBV7-9	ASSLDGRVNYGYT
TRBJ1-2	TRBV7-8	ASSAGGQNGYT
TRBJ2-1	TRBV15	ATSRGDSPIYNEQF
TRBJ2-7	TRBV24-1	ATRRGAGIYEQY
TRBJ2-2	TRBV24-1	ATSDPGTGGSGELF
TRBJ1-3	TRBV13	ASSLGTGVVGNTIY
TRBJ1-5	TRBV6-5	ASSYRQAHQPQH
TRBJ2-7	TRBV27	ASSLADTTYEQY
TRBJ1-4	TRBV18	ASSPVWSATNEKLF
TRBJ2-7	TRBV11-3	ASSFGGTGSYEQY
TRBJ2-1	TRBV10-3	AISLGLSNEQF
TRBJ1-5	TRBV5-5	ASSLWQTNQPQH
TRBJ1-1	TRBV10-3	AISEPGQYRVNTEAF
TRBJ2-1	TRBV7-6	ASSGGGSSYNEQF
TRBJ1-1	TRBV19	ASSPPGFEAF
TRBJ2-7	TRBV7-2	ASSLDGGAVEQY
TRBJ1-5	TRBV9	ASSPWAGSNQPQH
TRBJ1-6	TRBV19	ASSTAGTGDYNSPLH
TRBJ2-1	TRBV29-1	SVEGPGGTYNEQF
TRBJ1-4	TRBV23-1	ASSQSISRVITNEKLF
TRBJ2-2	TRBV24-1	ATSDPRQGNTGELF
TRBJ1-2	TRBV5-1	ASSPEEGNYGYT
TRBJ1-6	TRBV27	ASSSYKTGKGSPLH
TRBJ2-5	TRBV7-6	ASSLKRGEFQETQY
TRBJ1-2	TRBV4-1	ASSQTSGRDTPYGYT
TRBJ1-4	TRBV28	ASRQGGEKLF
TRBJ2-2	TRBV30	AWSVGSSGHTGELF